The 11 T cell receptor beta chains in this list originate from one sample, sequenced in a study of beta chain features in type 1 diabetes. The whole isolated RNA underwent reverse transcription, so sequencing captured expressed TCRB transcripts. Some clones are missing from TCRdb's copy, which holds only in-frame ones; the method was immunoSEQ multiplex PCR. Among hundreds of thousands of clones listed, 15% to 20% were seen once. Specimen: naive CD4+ T cells from blood. Source of these receptors: a young woman in good health.

The gene calls are TRBV5-8 and TRBJ2-6; 7 bases are a match to TRBD1. The V gene's germline CDR1 is SGHTS and CDR2 YDEGEE. V shed 3 bases, J shed 0 bases, and the junction held 3 bases outside the gene matches. The CDR3 sequence is 16 residues long. CDR3 region: CASSWGQLSGANVLTF. CDR3 sequence (DNA): TGTGCCAGCAGCTGGGGACAGCTCTCTGGGGCCAACGTCCTGACTTTC.

The gene calls are TRBV7-2 and TRBJ2-1, with 7 bases that match TRBD2. The CDR3 runs to 14 residues. J lost 7 bases, V lost 1 base, and 4 bases had no gene match. CDR1 SGHTA and CDR2 FQGNSA come from the germline V gene. The CDR3 nucleotides are TGTGCCAGCAGCTTAGTGGGAGGGAGAAATGAGCAGTTCTTC. This translates into CASSLVGGRNEQFF.

This clone was counted a few times. This chain connects TRBV7-2 to TRBJ2-5, with 8 bases that match TRBD1. Germline V CDR1 and CDR2: SGHTA, FQGNSA. The CDR3 spans 16 residues. Trimming took 2 bases from V and 6 from J; bases not matched to a gene: 11. As DNA, the CDR3 is TGTGCCAGCAGCTTAACCTCGGCAGGGGGCTTGAAGACCCAGTACTTC. This sequence encodes CASSLTSAGGLKTQYF.

This chain joins TRBV2 and TRBJ1-4; the D is unclear. The CDR3 totals 11 residues. Per the germline V gene, CDR1 is SNHLY and CDR2 is FYNNEI. The V and J ends lost 5 bases and 10 bases respectively, with 8 bases between them. CDR3 in amino acids: CASSHERKLFF. CDR3 in DNA: TGTGCCAGCAGTCACGAGAGAAAACTGTTTTTT.

The V call is TRBV28, the J call TRBJ2-3; 11 bases line up with TRBD2. The V segment lost 2 bases and the J segment 7 bases; nucleotides outside the gene matches: 8. Germline assignment: CDR1 MDHEN and CDR2 SYDVKM. The CDR3 runs 16 residues. CDR3 nucleotide sequence: TGTGCCAGCAGTTTAGCCCTAGCGGGAGGAGGGAATACGCAGTATTTT. It codes for CASSLALAGGGNTQYF.

This clone was seen more than once but under ten times. The chain links TRBV13 to TRBJ2-2; tentatively, D is TRBD1 (7 bases). The V end was cut by 2 bases, the J end by 4 bases, with 26 bases between. The CDR3 contains 20 residues. The germline V gene encodes CDR1 PRHDT and CDR2 FYEKMQ (reference sequence). The CDR3 here is CASSLHITGLRQGGTGELFF. CDR3 sequence (DNA): TGTGCCAGCAGCTTACATATTACGGGGTTGCGGCAGGGGGGCACCGGGGAGCTGTTTTTT.

Only one count was recorded for this clone. The J gene is TRBJ1-1, the V gene TRBV6-6, with D unresolved. Germline CDR1 is MNHNY and CDR2 is SVGAGI (reference sequence). The CDR3 has 13 residues. Trimming took 3 bases from V and 1 from J, leaving 6 bases between them. This chain's CDR3 is CASSYTANTEAFF. As DNA, the CDR3 is TGTGCCAGCAGTTATACCGCGAACACTGAAGCTTTCTTT.

The chain uses TRBV28 and TRBJ2-1, with D uncertain. V lost 4 bases, J lost 10 bases, and 17 bases lay in between. There are 14 residues in the CDR3. The germline V gene encodes CDR1 MDHEN and CDR2 SYDVKM. CDR3 residues: CASSSHPGSTEQFF. CDR3 nucleotide sequence: TGTGCCAGCAGTTCGCATCCCGGGTCGACAGAGCAGTTCTTC.

This clone has more than one count but fewer than ten. This chain links TRBV5-5 with TRBJ1-5; unclear D gene. The length of the CDR3 is 17 residues. Trimming cost V 2 bases and J 2 bases, with 17 bases left between them. Germline values: CDR1 SGHKS, CDR2 YYEKEE (reference sequence). For the CDR3, the DNA is TGTGCCAGCAGCTTACGACCGGGGAGGGCCGGCAATCAGCCCCAGCATTTT. Translating it yields CASSLRPGRAGNQPQHF. The full variable domain, completed using reference TRBV5-5 and TRBJ1-5, is DAGVTQSPTHLIKTRGQQVTLRCSPISGHKSVSWYQQVLGQGPQFIFQYYEKEERGRGNFPDRFSARQFPNYSSELNVNALLLGDSALYLCASSLRPGRAGNQPQHFGDGTRLSIL.

The chain combines TRBV9 with TRBJ2-3, with 7 nucleotides matching TRBD2. This CDR3 is built from 16 residues. Unmatched junction bases numbered 7, after V lost 0 bases and J lost 3 bases. Per germline, CDR1 SGDLS and CDR2 YYNGEE. Written as DNA, the CDR3 is TGTGCCAGCAGCGTAGCCCCGGGAGGCGGGACAGATACGCAGTATTTT. Translation gives CASSVAPGGGTDTQYF.

The chain combines TRBV4-2 with TRBJ2-1; 8 bases line up with TRBD2. Germline CDR1 is LGHNA and CDR2 is YNFKEQ. With 1 base clipped from V and 5 bases from J, the junction kept 10 bases outside the gene matches. The CDR3 spans 17 residues. The CDR3 loop is CASSQVPLAGGHNEQFF. The DNA for the CDR3 is TGTGCCAGCAGCCAAGTCCCCCTAGCGGGTGGTCACAATGAGCAGTTCTTC.